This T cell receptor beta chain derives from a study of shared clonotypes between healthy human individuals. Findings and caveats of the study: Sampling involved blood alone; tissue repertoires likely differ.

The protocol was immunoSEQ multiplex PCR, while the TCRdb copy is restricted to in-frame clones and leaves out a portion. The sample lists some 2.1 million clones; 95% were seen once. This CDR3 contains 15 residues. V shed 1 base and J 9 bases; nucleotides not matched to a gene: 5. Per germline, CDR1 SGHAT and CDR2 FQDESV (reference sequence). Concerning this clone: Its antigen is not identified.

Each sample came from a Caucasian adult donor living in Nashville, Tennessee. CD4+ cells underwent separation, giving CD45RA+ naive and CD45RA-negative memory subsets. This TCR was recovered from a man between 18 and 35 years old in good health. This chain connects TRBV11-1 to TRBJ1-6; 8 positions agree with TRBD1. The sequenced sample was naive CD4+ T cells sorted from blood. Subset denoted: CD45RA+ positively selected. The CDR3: CASSLVGQGPSPLHF. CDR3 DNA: TGTGCCAGCAGCTTAGTCGGACAGGGTCCTTCACCCCTCCACTTT.